This T cell receptor (beta chain) was recovered during a study of read filtering for tumor transcriptome and immune sequencing. The library was built from about 400 ng RNA with molecular barcoded adaptors for alpha/delta and beta/gamma chains. From the reads, TCRdb called clonotypes with MiXCR, one entry per CDR3 protein. The data contain about 93,000 distinct CDR3 sequences, around a fifth of them singletons. This clonotype was counted only a few times. No antigen is known for it. Germline loops: CDR1 LNHDA, CDR2 SQIVND (reference sequence). V was clipped by 3 bases and J by 8 bases, with 13 bases between them. The CDR3 is 13 amino acids. Study-level findings and limits: Even smaller IR-seq throughput identified most shared clonotypes.

Sequencing was performed on a population of CD138-negative cells sorted from bone marrow. The origin of this receptor is a donor at least 40 years old with multiple myeloma. The chain couples TRBV19 to TRBJ1-2; no firm D call. This CDR3 is CASSIRFWSGYTF. CDR3 coding DNA: TGTGCCAGTAGTATCCGGTTTTGGAGCGGCTACACCTTC. The entire variable domain, with the rest obtained from reference TRBV19 and TRBJ1-2, is as follows: DGGITQSPKYLFRKEGQNVTLSCEQNLNHDAMYWYRQDPGQGLRLIYYSQIVNDFQKGDIAEGYSVSREKKESFPLTVTSAQKNPTAFYLCASSIRFWSGYTFGSGTRLTVV.